What follows are 8 T cell receptor beta chains derived from one specimen sequenced in a study of OX40 agonist ivuxolimab in advanced cancers. Assay: immunoSEQ multiplex PCR; the TCRdb copy retains only in-frame clones and omits some. This sample carries fewer than 55,000 clones, more than 80% of them seen once, and the ten largest clones take 0.69%. The material was CD4+ or CD8+ T cells sorted from blood, obtained in a trial of the OX40 agonist ivuxolimab. The receptors were sampled from an adult with an advanced solid tumor such as melanoma, head and neck, liver or kidney cancer.

V usage is TRBV29-1 and J usage is TRBJ2-2, with 9 bases lining up with TRBD1. The germline CDR1 and CDR2 sequences are SQVTM and ANQGSEA. Trimming removed 6 bases from V and 4 bases from J; junction bases left unmatched: 6. CDR3 length equals 14 residues. CDR3 coding DNA: TGCAGCGTGACTCGGGACAGGGCCACCGGGGAGCTGTTTTTT. Its protein product is CSVTRDRATGELFF.

The chain couples TRBV11-2 to TRBJ1-6, with 7 bases that match TRBD1. CDR1 is SGHAT, CDR2 FQNNGV, per germline. V lost 6 bases to trimming and J lost 7 bases; unmatched junction nucleotides: 9. The CDR3 length is 15 residues. The chain's CDR3 is CASRSTGARNSPLHF. In DNA form, the CDR3 reads TGTGCCAGCAGGTCCACAGGGGCCCGAAATTCACCCCTCCACTTT. The full variable domain, completed using reference TRBV11-2 and TRBJ1-6, is EAGVAQSPRYKIIEKRQSVAFWCNPISGHATLYWYQQILGQGPKLLIQFQNNGVVDDSQLPKDRFSAERLKGVDSTLKIQPAKLEDSAVYLCASRSTGARNSPLHFGNGTRLTVT.

The rearrangement uses TRBV6-5 and TRBJ2-4; TRBD1 agrees at 9 bases. V lost 6 bases, J lost 13 bases, and 13 bases stayed unmatched. The germline CDR1 and CDR2 sequences are MNHEY and SVGAGI. The CDR3 runs to 14 residues. CDR3 nucleotides: TGTGCCAGCAGCGGGCAACCTACAGGGGGCGACCAGTACTTC. Protein: CASSGQPTGGDQYF.

CDR3 sequence: CASSLIPTQGGGNQPQHF. In DNA, the CDR3 is TGCGCCAGCAGCTTGATCCCTACACAGGGGGGTGGCAATCAGCCCCAGCATTTT. The V gene is TRBV5-1, the J gene TRBJ1-5; TRBD1 aligns across 8 bases. CDR1 is SGHRS and CDR2 is YFSETQ in the germline V gene. The CDR3 covers 18 residues. The J segment lost 2 bases and the V segment lost 1 base, leaving 11 bases of the junction unmatched.

The chain has TRBV6-5 and TRBJ2-7; D not resolved. V lost 5 bases and J 5 bases, leaving 7 bases between the germline ends. CDR3 length: 11 amino acids. Germline V gene lookup returns CDR1 MNHEY and CDR2 SVGAGI. CDR3 protein: CASSVLHEQYF. The DNA of the CDR3 is TGTGCCAGCAGTGTCCTCCACGAGCAGTACTTC.

A single count supports this clone. The rearrangement uses TRBV6-6 and TRBJ1-2, with 7 bases aligning to TRBD1. This CDR3 is 16 amino acids long. Germline CDR1 and CDR2: MNHNY and SVGAGI (reference sequence). The junction had 9 bases not matched to a gene; V was cut back by 0 bases and J by 5 bases. The CDR3 nucleotides read TGTGCCAGCAGTTACTCGCCGGAAGGGGGCGTTTATGGCTACACCTTC. Amino acid sequence: CASSYSPEGGVYGYTF.

The chain employs TRBV29-1 and TRBJ2-3, with a tentative D call TRBD1 (5 bases). Germline V CDR1 and CDR2: SQVTM, ANQGSEA. The CDR3 extends over 14 amino acids. The germline V and J ends were trimmed by 4 bases and 4 bases, with 15 bases remaining between them. The CDR3 DNA sequence: TGCAGCGTTGTATGGGGCACGGTGCCAGATACGCAGTATTTT. Protein product: CSVVWGTVPDTQYF.

This chain connects TRBV5-1 to TRBJ1-1; 7 bases line up with TRBD1. V shed 0 bases and J 7 bases; nucleotides not matched to a gene: 3. Germline values: CDR1 SGHRS, CDR2 YFSETQ. The CDR3 totals 13 residues. This CDR3 is CASSLGTGVEAFF. The CDR3 coding sequence is TGCGCCAGCAGCTTGGGAACAGGGGTTGAAGCTTTCTTT.